The rows below give T cell receptor beta chains drawn from one sample of a study of blood T cell repertoires in COVID-19. Here immunoSEQ multiplex PCR was the method, and the copy in TCRdb shows in-frame clones only, minus some. The sample holds about 160,000 clones, about 88% seen once. The source material was peripheral blood. These receptors were collected from a man aged 40-49 years with acute or convalescent COVID-19. Both conserved end residues are part of each CDR3. Each record gives: clone size, V gene, D gene, J gene, CDR3 protein, CDR3 DNA. A D gene is named only where the DNA matches it firmly. Size is omitted from some rows. Given values are once, few, many or a class for expanded clones.

size: NA
V: TRBV7-2
D: NA
J: TRBJ1-2
CDR3: CASSFQQPTKSNNYGYTF
DNA: TGTGCCAGCAGCTTCCAACAGCCAACCAAATCCAATAACTATGGCTACACCTTC

size: NA
V: TRBV30
D: NA
J: TRBJ1-2
CDR3: CAWSAGSLRGYTF
DNA: TGTGCCTGGAGTGCGGGATCATTGAGGGGCTACACCTTC

size: NA
V: TRBV30
D: NA
J: TRBJ1-1
CDR3: CASQGLNTEAFF
DNA: TGTGCCTCACAGGGCCTGAACACTGAAGCTTTCTTT

size: NA
V: TRBV3-1/TRBV3-2
D: NA
J: TRBJ1-6
CDR3: CASSQEEGSSYNSPLHF
DNA: TGTGCCAGCAGCCAAGAAGAAGGGAGCTCCTATAATTCACCCCTCCACTTT

size: NA
V: TRBV7-9
D: TRBD1
J: TRBJ2-3
CDR3: CASSRPGQGKYF
DNA: TGTGCCAGCAGCCGCCCGGGACAGGGGAAGTATTTT

size: NA
V: TRBV11-2
D: NA
J: TRBJ2-1
CDR3: CASTLPSGRVYNEQFF
DNA: TGTGCCAGCACCCTACCAAGTGGCAGGGTCTACAATGAGCAGTTCTTC

size: NA
V: TRBV5-4
D: NA
J: TRBJ1-4
CDR3: CASSPDINEKLFF
DNA: TGTGCCAGCAGCCCTGACATTAATGAAAAACTGTTTTTT

size: NA
V: TRBV27
D: TRBD1
J: TRBJ1-5
CDR3: CASGQGVHQPQHF
DNA: TGTGCCAGCGGACAGGGGGTCCATCAGCCCCAGCATTTT

size: NA
V: TRBV5-1
D: NA
J: TRBJ2-2
CDR3: CASSWQGGNTGELFF
DNA: TGCGCCAGCAGCTGGCAGGGGGGGAACACCGGGGAGCTGTTTTTT

size: NA
V: TRBV5-1
D: TRBD2
J: TRBJ2-3
CDR3: CASSPTRGRGDTQYF
DNA: TGCGCCAGCAGCCCCACTAGAGGGCGGGGGGATACGCAGTATTTT

size: NA
V: TRBV2
D: NA
J: TRBJ2-7
CDR3: CASGRGTYEQYF
DNA: TGTGCCAGCGGTAGGGGTACCTACGAGCAGTACTTC

size: NA
V: TRBV29-1
D: NA
J: TRBJ1-1
CDR3: CSARVGVGNTEAFF
DNA: TGCAGCGCCCGGGTAGGGGTTGGGAACACTGAAGCTTTCTTT

size: NA
V: TRBV7-7
D: TRBD1
J: TRBJ2-2
CDR3: CASSSQTGENTGELFF
DNA: TGTGCCAGCAGCTCCCAGACAGGGGAGAACACCGGGGAGCTGTTTTTT

size: NA
V: TRBV30
D: NA
J: TRBJ2-7
CDR3: CAWSFGQQYEQYF
DNA: TGTGCCTGGAGTTTCGGACAGCAGTACGAGCAGTACTTC

size: NA
V: TRBV19
D: NA
J: TRBJ2-5
CDR3: CASSIGLLETQYF
DNA: TGTGCCAGTAGTATCGGACTTTTAGAGACCCAGTACTTC

size: NA
V: TRBV7-2
D: NA
J: TRBJ1-2
CDR3: CASSPGYGYTF
DNA: TGTGCCAGCAGCCCAGGGTATGGCTACACCTTC

size: once
V: TRBV6-1
D: NA
J: TRBJ1-6
CDR3: CASSDRVVGNSPLHF
DNA: TGTGCCAGCAGTGACAGGGTAGTGGGTAATTCACCCCTCCACTTT

size: NA
V: TRBV28
D: NA
J: TRBJ1-4
CDR3: CASRRVGEKLFF
DNA: TGTGCCAGCAGGAGGGTGGGGGAAAAACTGTTTTTT

size: once
V: TRBV25-1
D: NA
J: TRBJ2-7
CDR3: CASSLSRGGYEQYF
DNA: TGTGCCAGCAGTTTGAGCAGGGGTGGCTACGAGCAGTACTTC

size: NA
V: TRBV19
D: NA
J: TRBJ2-1
CDR3: CASTHSSSYNEQFF
DNA: TGTGCCAGTACCCATTCGAGCTCCTACAATGAGCAGTTCTTC

size: NA
V: TRBV30
D: TRBD1
J: TRBJ1-4
CDR3: CAWRDAGTVNEKLFF
DNA: TGTGCCTGGAGGGATGCCGGGACAGTCAATGAAAAACTGTTTTTT

size: NA
V: TRBV4-2
D: NA
J: TRBJ2-4
CDR3: CASSQDARVSLAKNIQYF
DNA: TGTGCCAGCAGCCAAGATGCCCGGGTGTCACTAGCCAAAAACATTCAGTACTTC

size: NA
V: TRBV9
D: TRBD2
J: TRBJ2-1
CDR3: CASSVDGLAHQPQYNEQFF
DNA: TGTGCCAGCAGCGTAGATGGACTAGCTCATCAACCCCAGTACAATGAGCAGTTCTTC

size: NA
V: TRBV30
D: NA
J: TRBJ1-1
CDR3: CACTGTVNTEAFF
DNA: TGTGCCTGCACAGGGACCGTGAACACTGAAGCTTTCTTT